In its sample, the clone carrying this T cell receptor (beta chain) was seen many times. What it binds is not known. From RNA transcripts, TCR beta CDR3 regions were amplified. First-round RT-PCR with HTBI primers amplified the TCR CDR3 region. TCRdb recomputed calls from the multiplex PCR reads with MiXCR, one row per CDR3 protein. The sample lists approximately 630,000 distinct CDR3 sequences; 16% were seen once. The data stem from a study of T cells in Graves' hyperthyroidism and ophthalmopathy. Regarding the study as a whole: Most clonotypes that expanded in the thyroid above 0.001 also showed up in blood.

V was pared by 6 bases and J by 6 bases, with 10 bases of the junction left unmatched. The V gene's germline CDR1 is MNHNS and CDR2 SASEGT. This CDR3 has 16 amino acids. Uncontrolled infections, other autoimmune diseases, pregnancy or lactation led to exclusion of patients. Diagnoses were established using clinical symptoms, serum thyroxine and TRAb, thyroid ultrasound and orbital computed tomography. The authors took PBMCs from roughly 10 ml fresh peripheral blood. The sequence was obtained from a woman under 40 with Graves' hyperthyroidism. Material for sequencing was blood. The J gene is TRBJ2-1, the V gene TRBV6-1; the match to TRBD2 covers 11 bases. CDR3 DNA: TGTGCCAGCAGAACTAGCGGGAGCATTCACCGCAATGAGCAGTTCTTC. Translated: CASRTSGSIHRNEQFF.